Reported below is one TCR beta chain. What this receptor recognizes is not known. No much larger clone is present one base from it, and per-base qualities are unavailable. This sample is part of a study of T cell responses to AZD1222 COVID-19 vaccine (dated by TCRdb to about 2021). Broadly, across the study: A total of approximately 230 trial participants underwent TCR sequencing, of whom about 210 received two doses of AZD1222 and about 25 received two doses of the MenACWY control vaccine. Trial participants were enrolled by age into 18-55, 56-69 and 70-plus year subgroups, with roughly 150, 30 and 60 TCR-sequenced participants respectively.

Deletion took 3 bases off V and 3 bases off J, with a span of 14 bases between the germline ends. The CDR3 spans 15 residues, from the cysteine through the phenylalanine. Only the CDR3 DNA is retained, 45 bases long and in frame from the first base. The CDR1 and CDR2 encoded by the germline V gene are KGHSH and LQKENI. Results and caveats for the whole study, not just this receptor: Because no day 14 peak-response samples were available, repertoires were characterized only after the peak T cell response. After two AZD1222 doses, both the breadth and the depth of spike-specific TCRs were significantly higher than at day 0 and than in MenACWY recipients. Vaccine-associated CD4 TCRs spanned the whole spike protein, with dominant responses in regions 160-218 and 743-854. In the small 56-69-year group, the increase in depth fell short of significance, most likely because of low power. Only five to seven AZD1222 recipients were SARS-CoV-2 seropositive at baseline, limiting conclusions about previously exposed vaccinees. Participants were mostly white British, with more females than males. The authors suggested clonal diversity may have been underestimated. Reportedly, almost half of the unique spike-specific TCRs recognized epitopes lying outside the regions that are mutated in the B.1.351 and B.1.1.7 variants.

The CDR3 regions of human TCRbeta chains were subjected to immunosequencing. Concerning the study's data processing: Repertoire TCRs were matched against a reference library of SARS-CoV-2-specific TCRs generated with the MIRA antigen-specificity platform. Breadth was defined as the fraction of unique TCRs that were SARS-CoV-2-associated. Depth was defined as the fraction of total T cells that were SARS-CoV-2-associated. Using the MIRA data, each spike-specific TCR was assigned both to the spike region to which the TCR was reactive and to a CD4 or CD8 class. Log10-transformed breadth and depth values were compared by one-way ANOVA with Sidak's multiple comparisons tests. The source is immuneACCESS, and TCRdb retained only in-frame sequences with V and J called. Part of the clones is not carried over; for the studies checked, unresolved V genes explain less than half of this, and the remainder is unexplained. That table furnishes V, J and clone size, whereas the DNA furnished D and trimming. In all, the sample holds approximately 150,000 clones, and more than 85% of those were seen once. The top ten clonotypes cover about 1.9% of the sample.

The time point tag for this specimen amounts to: about 28 days (+/-7) after the second vaccine dose. AZD1222 recipients with second doses at about 4 weeks or about 12 weeks were pooled, because spike-specific TCR depth and breadth did not differ between schedules. Vaccinee samples came from UK trials COV001 and COV002, including a single-blind randomized controlled phase 2/3 trial of AZD1222 (ChAdOx1 nCoV-19) in healthy adults. For TCRbeta chain sequencing, PBMC samples were collected from trial participants at day 0 and at day 28 after the second dose. The sequences come from peripheral blood, collected 28 days after the second AZD1222 dose. This chain is built from TRBV18 and TRBJ1-2; TRBD1 is a possible D gene, resting on 5 matching bases. The clonotype comes from an adult who received the AZD1222 COVID-19 vaccine. The CDR3 here reads CASSPRVGEDYGYTF. DNA sequence: TGTGCCAGCTCACCCCGTGTGGGGGAGGACTATGGCTACACCTTC. Reference TRBV18 and TRBJ1-2 proteins supply the regions before and after the CDR3; the full variable domain is: NAGVMQNPRHLVRRRGQEARLRCSPMKGHSHVYWYRQLPEEGLKFMVYLQKENIIDESGMPKERFSAEFPKEGPSILRIQQVVRGDSAAYFCASSPRVGEDYGYTFGSGTRLTVV.